This T cell receptor beta chain was obtained from a study of cytotoxic CD8 clonotypes in ibrutinib-treated CLL (dated by TCRdb to about 2021). About the investigation overall: The cohort was composed of about 10 relapsed/refractory and 15 treatment-naive patients; IGHV unmutated status was identified in roughly 17 patients. Partial responses were observed in around 25 patients and complete responses in 2; after a median follow-up of 68 months, remission was maintained in 14 patients and progression was observed in approximately 12. Samples at response were collected after a median of about twelve months of treatment, with a range of roughly 6 to 36 months. On average, each sample yielded 255,043 productive templates and under 95,000 productive rearrangements. Of the 85 to 90 participants in the trial, 20 to 30 had longitudinal samples available. Cryopreserved peripheral blood mononuclear cells were obtained prior to treatment, at the time of response, and at either disease progression or sustained remission. Results the study describes overall, beyond this receptor: Lymph node repertoires were not examined, and the timing of sampling was not matched between patients in sustained remission and those whose disease progressed. Baseline clonality exceeded that of age-matched healthy donors and correlated strongly with circulating CD8+ T-cell counts. An increase in clonality was observed at ibrutinib response, with clonality remaining stable during sustained remission and falling back toward baseline at progression. Public clonotypes were rare and either contracted or stayed stable during treatment, and the rise in clonality at ibrutinib response reflected the expansion of private clonotypes.

For TCR beta library preparation, roughly 2 micrograms of genomic DNA was extracted from cryopreserved PBMCs. Longitudinal blood samples from CLL patients receiving ibrutinib monotherapy were subjected to high-throughput TCR beta sequencing. The patients were enrolled in a single-center, open-label phase 2 trial of ibrutinib monotherapy. This clone was found once. The clone's antigen remains unknown. No base quality information exists; no much larger clone differs at one position. Each clonotype received, on average, about 9.7x coverage in deep resolution sequencing performed on a MiSeq, where the target depth lay between 1 in 1 million and 1 in 200,000 T cells. TCR beta libraries were generated with the immunoSEQ hsTCRB Kit. The paper's data handling went like this. The data were analyzed with ImmunoSEQ Analyzer and ImmunoSEQ Data Assistant, and V, D and J gene assignments followed IMGT definitions. Clonality, which ranges from 0 to 1, was calculated by subtracting the normalized Shannon entropy of productive rearrangement frequencies from one. Only overrepresented clonotypes making up at least 0.05% of each patient's repertoire were included in the public clonotype analysis. Some 14 age-matched healthy donor repertoires from immuneACCESS served as clonality controls. TCRdb took over this immuneACCESS table, retaining in-frame rearrangements with V and J assigned. Such tables are incomplete; in checked studies, under half of the missing clones stem from an unresolved V gene, and the remainder is unexplained. V and J calls and clone size are given by that table; D and trimming were obtained from the DNA. Recorded for this sample are over 70,000 clones; about 82% of them occurred a single time. The top ten constitute over 5% of the sample.

V and J are truncated by 0 bases and 1 base respectively, leaving an intervening sequence of 9 bases. The CDR3 runs 15 residues from the cysteine to the phenylalanine. The only DNA kept is the CDR3, 45 bases in frame from the first base. In the germline V gene, CDR1 corresponds to SGHDT and CDR2 to YYEEEE. The sample consisted of PBMCs, taken before ibrutinib treatment. The chain links TRBV5-6 with TRBJ2-3; TRBD2 is a weak D gene call, 6 bases matching. This receptor was taken from a human donor with chronic lymphocytic leukemia. The CDR3 protein: CASSLGPSGTDTQYF. The DNA is TGTGCCAGCAGCTTGGGTCCTAGCGGCACAGATACGCAGTATTTT.